The source of this T cell receptor beta chain is a study of cytomegalovirus exposure and HLA in healthy donors. Study summary: Samples from HLA-typed donors yielded about 80 million unique TCRs in an early data release.

Primers included in the PCR were 60 Vbeta and 13 Jbeta primers. The assay was immunoSEQ multiplex PCR, and TCRdb's table has in-frame clones only and misses some. Among 150,000 to 250,000 clones, roughly four fifths were seen once, and the ten largest hold under 2%. Study-level points and caveats: A link between a missense DCLRE1C variant and TCR beta V- and J-gene trimming emerged from a later analysis. Among immune exposure information, only CMV serostatus was available.

Healthy bone marrow donors made up the cohort. Regarding this clone: Its target is not known.

V shed 3 bases and J shed 3 bases, with 11 bases lying between them. Germline CDR1 LNHDA, CDR2 SQIVND (reference sequence). The CDR3 is 14 residues long. The receptor comes from a man aged 25 to 45 in good health and CMV-seronegative. This sequence joins TRBV19 and TRBJ1-2; D call uncertain. Sequences were obtained from PBMCs. This CDR3 is CASSIRAGYYGYTF. The CDR3 DNA is TGTGCCAGTAGTATTAGGGCGGGTTACTATGGCTACACCTTC.